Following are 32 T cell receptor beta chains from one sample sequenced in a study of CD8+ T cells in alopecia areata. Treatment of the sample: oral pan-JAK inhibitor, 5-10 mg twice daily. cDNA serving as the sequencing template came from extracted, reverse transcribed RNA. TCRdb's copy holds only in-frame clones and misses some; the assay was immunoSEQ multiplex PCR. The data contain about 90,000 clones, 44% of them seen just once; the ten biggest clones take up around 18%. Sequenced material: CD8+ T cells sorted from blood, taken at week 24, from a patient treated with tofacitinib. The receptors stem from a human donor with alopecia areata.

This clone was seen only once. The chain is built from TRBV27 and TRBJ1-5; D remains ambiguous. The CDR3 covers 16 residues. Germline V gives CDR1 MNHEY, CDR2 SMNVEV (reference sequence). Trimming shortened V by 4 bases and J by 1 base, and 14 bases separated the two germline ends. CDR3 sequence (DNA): TGTGCCAGCAGTTCCCATCCCACTGGGAGCAATCAGCCCCAGCATTTT. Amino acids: CASSSHPTGSNQPQHF.

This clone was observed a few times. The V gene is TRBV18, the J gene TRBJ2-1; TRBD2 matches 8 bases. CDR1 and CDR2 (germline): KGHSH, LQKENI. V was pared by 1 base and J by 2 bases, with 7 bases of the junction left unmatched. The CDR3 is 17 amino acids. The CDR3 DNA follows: TGTGCCAGCTCACCACTATACCGGGAGGGCCCCTACAATGAGCAGTTCTTC. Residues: CASSPLYREGPYNEQFF. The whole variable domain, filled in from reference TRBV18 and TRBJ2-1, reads NAGVMQNPRHLVRRRGQEARLRCSPMKGHSHVYWYRQLPEEGLKFMVYLQKENIIDESGMPKERFSAEFPKEGPSILRIQQVVRGDSAAYFCASSPLYREGPYNEQFFGPGTRLTVL.

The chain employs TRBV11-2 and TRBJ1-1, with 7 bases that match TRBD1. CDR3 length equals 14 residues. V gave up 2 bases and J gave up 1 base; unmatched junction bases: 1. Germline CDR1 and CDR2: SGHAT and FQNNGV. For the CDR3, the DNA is TGTGCCAGCAGCTTAAACAGGGGGAACACTGAAGCTTTCTTT. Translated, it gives CASSLNRGNTEAFF.

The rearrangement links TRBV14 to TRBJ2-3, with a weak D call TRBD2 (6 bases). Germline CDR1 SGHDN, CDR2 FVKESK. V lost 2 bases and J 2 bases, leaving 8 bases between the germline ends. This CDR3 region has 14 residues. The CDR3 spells CASSQWGDTDTQYF. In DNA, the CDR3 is TGTGCCAGCAGCCAATGGGGGGACACAGATACGCAGTATTTT.

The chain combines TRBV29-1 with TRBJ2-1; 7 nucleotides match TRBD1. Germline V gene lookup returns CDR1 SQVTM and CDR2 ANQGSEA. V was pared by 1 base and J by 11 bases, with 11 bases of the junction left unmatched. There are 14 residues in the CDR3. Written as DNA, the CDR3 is TGCAGCGTTGAAGCGGGCGGTCAGAGGGGGCAGCAGTTCTTC. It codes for CSVEAGGQRGQQFF.

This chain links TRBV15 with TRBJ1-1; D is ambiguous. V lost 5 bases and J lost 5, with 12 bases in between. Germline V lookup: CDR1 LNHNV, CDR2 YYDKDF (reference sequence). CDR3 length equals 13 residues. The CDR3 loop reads CATSSAAGTEAFF. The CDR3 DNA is TGTGCCACCAGCTCAGCGGCTGGGACTGAAGCTTTCTTT.

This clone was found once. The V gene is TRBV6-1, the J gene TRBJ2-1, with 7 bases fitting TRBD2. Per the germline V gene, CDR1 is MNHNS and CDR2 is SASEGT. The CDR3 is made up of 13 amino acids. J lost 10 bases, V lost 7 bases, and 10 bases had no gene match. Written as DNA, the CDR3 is TGTGCCAGCAAGCAACTAGCGCCTCCCGAGCAGTTCTTC. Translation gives CASKQLAPPEQFF.

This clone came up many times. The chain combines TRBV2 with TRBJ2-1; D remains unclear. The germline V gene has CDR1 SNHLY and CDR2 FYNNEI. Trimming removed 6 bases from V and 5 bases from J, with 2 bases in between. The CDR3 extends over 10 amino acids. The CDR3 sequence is CASSNNEQFF. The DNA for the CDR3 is TGTGCCAGCAGCAACAATGAGCAGTTCTTC.

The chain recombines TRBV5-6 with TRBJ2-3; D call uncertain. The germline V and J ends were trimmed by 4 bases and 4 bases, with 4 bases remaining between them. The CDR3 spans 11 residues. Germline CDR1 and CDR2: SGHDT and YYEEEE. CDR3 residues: CASSGPDTQYF. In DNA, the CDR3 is TGTGCCAGCAGCGGGCCAGATACGCAGTATTTT.

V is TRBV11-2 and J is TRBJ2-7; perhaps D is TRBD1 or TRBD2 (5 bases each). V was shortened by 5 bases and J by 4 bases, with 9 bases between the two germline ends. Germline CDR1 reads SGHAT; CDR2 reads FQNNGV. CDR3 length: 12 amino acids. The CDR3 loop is CASSAGGYEQYF. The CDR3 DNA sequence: TGTGCCAGCAGCGCTGGGGGTTACGAGCAGTACTTC.

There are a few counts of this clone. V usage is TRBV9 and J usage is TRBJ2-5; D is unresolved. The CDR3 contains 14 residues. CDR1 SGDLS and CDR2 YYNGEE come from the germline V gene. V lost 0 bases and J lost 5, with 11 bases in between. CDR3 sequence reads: CASSVGDRAETQYF. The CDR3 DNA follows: TGTGCCAGCAGCGTAGGGGATAGGGCTGAGACCCAGTACTTC.

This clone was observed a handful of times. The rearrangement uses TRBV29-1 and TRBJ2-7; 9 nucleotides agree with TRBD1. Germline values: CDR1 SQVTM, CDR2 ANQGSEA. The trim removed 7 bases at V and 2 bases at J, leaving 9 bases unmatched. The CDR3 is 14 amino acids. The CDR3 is CSAEAGTGTYEQYF. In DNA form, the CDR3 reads TGCAGCGCCGAGGCGGGGACAGGGACCTACGAGCAGTACTTC.

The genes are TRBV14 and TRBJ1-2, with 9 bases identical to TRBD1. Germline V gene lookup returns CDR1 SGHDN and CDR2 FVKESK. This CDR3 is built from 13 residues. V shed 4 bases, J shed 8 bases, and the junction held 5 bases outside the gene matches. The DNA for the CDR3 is TGTGCCAGCAGCCCGGGACAGGGCTGGGGCTACACCTTC. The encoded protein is CASSPGQGWGYTF.

The chain's CDR3 is CASRAGGDAGELFF. The DNA for the CDR3 is TGTGCCAGCAGAGCGGGAGGGGACGCCGGGGAGCTGTTTTTT. The chain combines TRBV11-2 with TRBJ2-2; 10 nucleotides agree with TRBD2. Trimming cost V 6 bases and J 6 bases; bases outside gene matches: 4. The germline V gene encodes CDR1 SGHAT and CDR2 FQNNGV. The CDR3 consists of 14 residues.

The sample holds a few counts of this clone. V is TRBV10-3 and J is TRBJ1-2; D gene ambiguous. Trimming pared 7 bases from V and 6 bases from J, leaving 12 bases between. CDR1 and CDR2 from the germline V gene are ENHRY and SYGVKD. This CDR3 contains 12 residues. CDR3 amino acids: CAITNTTDGYTF. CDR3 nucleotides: TGTGCCATCACTAATACCACGGATGGCTACACCTTC.

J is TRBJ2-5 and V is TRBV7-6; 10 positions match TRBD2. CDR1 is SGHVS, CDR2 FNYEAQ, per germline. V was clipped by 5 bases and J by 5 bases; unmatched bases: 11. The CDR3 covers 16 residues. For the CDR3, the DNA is TGTGCCAGCAGCCCCTTGCTAGCGGGAGTAGAGGAGACCCAGTACTTC. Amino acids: CASSPLLAGVEETQYF.

The CDR3 spells CASSLEPSSYNEQFF. The CDR3 nucleotides are TGTGCCAGCAGCTTGGAGCCTAGCTCCTACAATGAGCAGTTCTTC. This chain joins TRBV7-6 and TRBJ2-1; D uncertain. Germline V gene sequence: CDR1 SGHVS, CDR2 FNYEAQ. The CDR3 length is 15 residues. The V gene lost 3 bases and the J gene lost 0 bases, with 9 bases spanning the gap.

The CDR3 region has the DNA TGTGCCACCAGCAGAGGGTCCCGGGACAGGGTTTTCCAGTACTTC. It translates to CATSRGSRDRVFQYF. The chain joins TRBV15 to TRBJ2-5; 9 bases line up with TRBD1. In germline, CDR1 is LNHNV, CDR2 YYDKDF (reference sequence). The CDR3 has 15 amino acids. The J segment lost 10 bases and the V segment lost 1 base, leaving 10 bases of the junction unmatched.

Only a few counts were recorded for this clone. The CDR3 nucleotides read TGTGCCAGCAGCTTACGAATATTAGGGGACACTGAAGCTTTCTTT. It encodes CASSLRILGDTEAFF. The chain recombines TRBV7-9 with TRBJ1-1; possible D gene TRBD1, 5 bases. Trimming took off 2 bases at V and 3 bases at J, with 13 bases between the two ends. Germline values: CDR1 SEHNR, CDR2 FQNEAQ (reference sequence). This CDR3 comprises 15 residues.

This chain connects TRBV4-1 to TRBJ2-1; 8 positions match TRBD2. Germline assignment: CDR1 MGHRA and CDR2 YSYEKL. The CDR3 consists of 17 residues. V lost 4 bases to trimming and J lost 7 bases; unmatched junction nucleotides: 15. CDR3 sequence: CASSPKRAGEFGNEQFF. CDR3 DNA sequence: TGCGCCAGCAGCCCTAAGCGAGCGGGAGAATTTGGAAATGAGCAGTTCTTC.

The CDR3 DNA reads as TGTGCCAGCAGCTCGGCTATAACCGGGGAGCTGTTTTTT. Its translation: CASSSAITGELFF. This chain links TRBV7-9 with TRBJ2-2; D uncertain. Germline values: CDR1 SEHNR, CDR2 FQNEAQ (reference sequence). There are 13 residues in the CDR3. Trimming cost V 4 bases and J 5 bases, with 8 bases left between them.

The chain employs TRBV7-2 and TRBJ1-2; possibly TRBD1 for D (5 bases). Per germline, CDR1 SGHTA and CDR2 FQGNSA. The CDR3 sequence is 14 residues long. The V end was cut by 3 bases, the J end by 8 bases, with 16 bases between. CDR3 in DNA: TGTGCCAGCAGCTTTACGGGGCCCGCCTTGGGCTACACCTTC. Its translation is CASSFTGPALGYTF.

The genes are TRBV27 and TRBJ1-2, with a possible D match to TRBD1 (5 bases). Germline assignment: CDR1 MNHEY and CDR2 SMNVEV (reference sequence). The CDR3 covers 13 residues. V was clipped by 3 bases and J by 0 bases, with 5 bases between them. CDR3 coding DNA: TGTGCCAGCAGTTTGACAGCTAACTATGGCTACACCTTC. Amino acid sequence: CASSLTANYGYTF.

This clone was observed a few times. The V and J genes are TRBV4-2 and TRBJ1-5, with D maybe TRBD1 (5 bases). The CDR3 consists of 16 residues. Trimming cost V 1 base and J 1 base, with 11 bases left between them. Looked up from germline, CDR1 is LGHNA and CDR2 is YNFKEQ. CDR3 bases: TGTGCCAGCAGCCAAGTACAGGCCCCGAGCAATCAGCCCCAGCATTTT. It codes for CASSQVQAPSNQPQHF.

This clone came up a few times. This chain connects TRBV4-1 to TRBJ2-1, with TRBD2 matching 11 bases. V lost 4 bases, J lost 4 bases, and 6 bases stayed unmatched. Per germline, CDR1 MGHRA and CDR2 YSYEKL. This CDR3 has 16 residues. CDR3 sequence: CASSPGTSGAYNEQFF. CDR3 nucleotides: TGCGCCAGCAGCCCAGGGACTAGCGGCGCTTACAATGAGCAGTTCTTC.

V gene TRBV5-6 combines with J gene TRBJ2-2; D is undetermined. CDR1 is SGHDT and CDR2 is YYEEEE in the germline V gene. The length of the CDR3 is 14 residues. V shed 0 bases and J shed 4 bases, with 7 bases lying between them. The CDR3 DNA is TGTGCCAGCAGCTTGGGGAGTGGCACCGGGGAGCTGTTTTTT. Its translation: CASSLGSGTGELFF.

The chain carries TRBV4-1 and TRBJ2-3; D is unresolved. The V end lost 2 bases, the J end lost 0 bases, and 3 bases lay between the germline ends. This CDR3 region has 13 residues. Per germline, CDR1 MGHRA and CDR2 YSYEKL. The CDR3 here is CASSQISTDTQYF. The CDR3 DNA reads TGCGCCAGCAGCCAAATTAGCACAGATACGCAGTATTTT.

The CDR3 nucleotides are TGTGCCAGCAGCTCCCCCTTCGGGGGTTTGGACGAGCAGTACTTC. It specifies CASSSPFGGLDEQYF. The rearrangement joins TRBV7-8 to TRBJ2-7; possible D gene TRBD2, 6 bases. This CDR3 comprises 15 residues. The V end lost 4 bases, the J end lost 5 bases, and 18 bases lay between the germline ends. Germline CDR1 reads SGHVS; CDR2 reads FQNEAQ. The full variable domain, completed using reference TRBV7-8 and TRBJ2-7, is GAGVSQSPRYKVAKRGQDVALRCDPISGHVSLFWYQQALGQGPEFLTYFQNEAQLDKSGLPSDRFFAERPEGSVSTLKIQRTQQEDSAVYLCASSSPFGGLDEQYFGPGTRLTVT.

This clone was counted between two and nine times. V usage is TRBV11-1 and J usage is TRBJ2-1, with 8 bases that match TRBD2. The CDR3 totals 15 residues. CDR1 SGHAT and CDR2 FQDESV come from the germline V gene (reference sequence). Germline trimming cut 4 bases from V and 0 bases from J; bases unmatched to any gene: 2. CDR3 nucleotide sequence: TGTGCCAGCAGCTCTACTAGCGGCTCCTACAATGAGCAGTTCTTC. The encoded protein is CASSSTSGSYNEQFF.

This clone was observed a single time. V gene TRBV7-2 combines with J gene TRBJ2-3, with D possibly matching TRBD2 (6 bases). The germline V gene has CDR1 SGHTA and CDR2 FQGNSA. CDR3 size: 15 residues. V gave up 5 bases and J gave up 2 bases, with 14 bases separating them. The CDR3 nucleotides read TGTGCCAGCAGCCCGGACTACCAGACCACAGATACGCAGTATTTT. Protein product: CASSPDYQTTDTQYF.

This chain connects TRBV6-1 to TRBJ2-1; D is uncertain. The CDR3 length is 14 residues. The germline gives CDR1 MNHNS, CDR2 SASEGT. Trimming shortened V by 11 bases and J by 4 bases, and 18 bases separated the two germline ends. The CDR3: CAGTLKEGYNEQFF. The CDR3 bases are TGTGCCGGAACCTTGAAAGAAGGTTACAATGAGCAGTTCTTC.

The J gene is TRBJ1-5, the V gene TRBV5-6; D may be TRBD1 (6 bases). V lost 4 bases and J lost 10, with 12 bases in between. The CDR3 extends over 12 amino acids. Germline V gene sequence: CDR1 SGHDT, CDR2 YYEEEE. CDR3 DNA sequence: TGTGCCAGCAGCCCCAGGGGTAAACCCCAGCATTTT. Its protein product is CASSPRGKPQHF.